These 17 T cell receptor beta chains came from one sample sequenced in a study of CD8 T cells in Susac syndrome (dated by TCRdb to between 2019 and 2020). Library construction relied on the immunoSEQ multiplex PCR assay. RNA was extracted with the RNeasy kit and roughly 0.45 to 1 ug was reverse transcribed using random hexamers. TCRdb cleaned the public reads at Q25 with fastp, built clones with MiXCR and kept in-frame beta chains. CDR3 protein duplicates are merged, each entry listing the most common genes and DNA. The sample data list about 52,000 distinct CDR3 sequences, and 93% of these were observed just once. The ten largest make up approximately 0.49% of the sample. Sequenced: CD8+ T cells from PBMCs. The receptors were sampled from a human donor with multiple sclerosis.

This chain connects TRBV7-2 to TRBJ2-5, with 10 bases lining up with TRBD2. The V gene end was trimmed by 2 bases and the J gene end by 5 bases; junction bases not matched to a gene: 11. The CDR3 length is 17 residues. Germline CDR1 SGHTA, CDR2 FQGNSA. Here the CDR3 DNA reads TGTGCCAGCAGCTTATCGGCTAGCGGGGGTCGATCGGAGACCCAGTACTTC. This sequence encodes CASSLSASGGRSETQYF.

The chain recombines TRBV28 with TRBJ2-5; D possibly corresponds to TRBD2 (5 bases). The CDR3 totals 13 residues. The germline CDR1 and CDR2 sequences are MDHEN and SYDVKM. For the CDR3, the DNA is TGTGCTACGGGAAGTGGCCTACGGGAGACCCAGTACTTC. Residues: CATGSGLRETQYF.

V gene TRBV28 combines with J gene TRBJ2-4, with a weak D call TRBD2 (5 bases). Germline-derived CDR1 and CDR2 are MDHEN and SYDVKM. This CDR3 spans 16 amino acids. Trimming cost V 2 bases and J 0 bases, with 11 bases left between them. CDR3 sequence (DNA): TGTGCCAGCAGTTTAAGGCGGACTCTAGCCAAAAACATTCAGTACTTC. Translated: CASSLRRTLAKNIQYF.

The J gene is TRBJ2-2, the V gene TRBV4-3; no clear D. From germline, CDR1 is LGHNA and CDR2 YSLEER. This CDR3 comprises 16 residues. V lost 2 bases to trimming and J lost 0 bases, with 10 bases between them. Here the CDR3 reads CASSQFLGANTGELFF. The CDR3 region has the DNA TGCGCCAGCAGCCAATTTCTGGGTGCGAACACCGGGGAGCTGTTTTTT.

The J gene is TRBJ1-5, the V gene TRBV28, with 7 nucleotides matching TRBD1. The germline CDR1 and CDR2 sequences are MDHEN and SYDVKM. There are 14 residues in the CDR3. Trimming cost V 5 bases and J 4 bases; bases outside gene matches: 5. DNA of the CDR3: TGTGCCAGCAGTGATGACAGGGTGAATCAGCCCCAGCATTTT. Its translation is CASSDDRVNQPQHF.

The chain couples TRBV6-6 to TRBJ1-1; possible D gene TRBD1, 5 bases. The ends were cut back, 0 bases at V and 3 bases at J, with 11 bases in the middle. Germline values: CDR1 MNHNY, CDR2 SVGAGI (reference sequence). The CDR3 runs to 15 residues. CDR3 sequence: CASSYSVTGDTEAFF. Written as DNA, the CDR3 is TGTGCCAGCAGTTACTCTGTCACGGGGGACACTGAAGCTTTCTTT.

The V call is TRBV12-3 or TRBV12-4, the J call TRBJ2-7; D remains unclear. V lost 4 bases to trimming and J lost 3 bases, with 10 bases between them. The CDR3 is 13 amino acids. As DNA, the CDR3 is TGTGCCAGCAGTTGGGAACAACTCTACGAGCAGTACTTC. It encodes CASSWEQLYEQYF.

The chain joins TRBV4-3 to TRBJ2-2; possibly TRBD1 or TRBD2 for D (6 bases each). This CDR3 region has 18 residues. From germline, CDR1 is LGHNA and CDR2 YSLEER. Deletions cut 2 bases from V and 4 bases from J, with 20 bases between. CDR3 in DNA: TGCGCCAGCAGCCAACAATATGTCGGGGGCCCGGGCACCGGGGAGCTGTTTTTT. Amino acid sequence: CASSQQYVGGPGTGELFF.

This rearrangement joins TRBV14 to TRBJ2-1, with 8 bases fitting TRBD1. With 2 bases clipped from V and 3 bases from J, the junction kept 12 bases outside the gene matches. The germline V gene encodes CDR1 SGHDN and CDR2 FVKESK. This CDR3 is built from 18 residues. DNA for the CDR3: TGTGCCAGCAGCCAACTTACCCTCAGGGGGCTATACTACAATGAGCAGTTCTTC. It codes for CASSQLTLRGLYYNEQFF. Full variable domain (outside the CDR3, taken from reference TRBV14 and TRBJ2-1): EAGVTQFPSHSVIEKGQTVTLRCDPISGHDNLYWYRRVMGKEIKFLLHFVKESKQDESGMPNNRFLAERTGGTYSTLKVQPAELEDSGVYFCASSQLTLRGLYYNEQFFGPGTRLTVL.

The rearrangement joins TRBV2 to TRBJ2-4; 8 bases fit TRBD1. V dropped 10 bases and J dropped 4; count of bases not matched to a gene: 3. Germline CDR1 reads SNHLY; CDR2 reads FYNNEI. The CDR3 runs to 12 residues. CDR3 bases: TGTGCCACCAGGGGGCTTAAAAACATTCAGTACTTC. It encodes CATRGLKNIQYF.

This rearrangement joins TRBV29-1 to TRBJ1-2; D not resolved. The CDR3 consists of 12 residues. CDR1 and CDR2 (germline): SQVTM, ANQGSEA. Trimming left V 4 bases short and J 3 bases short, with 9 bases between. The CDR3 DNA reads TGCAGCGTTGGGCGATCCGACTATGGCTACACCTTC. Its protein product is CSVGRSDYGYTF.

The chain joins TRBV10-3 to TRBJ2-5, with D tentatively TRBD1 or TRBD2 (6 bases each). Trimming stripped 4 bases from V and 4 bases from J, with 13 bases between. The CDR3 runs 14 residues. CDR1 is ENHRY, CDR2 SYGVKD, per germline. As DNA, the CDR3 is TGTGCCATCAGTGGCGGGACAAACGGAGAGACCCAGTACTTC. Protein: CAISGGTNGETQYF.

V is TRBV27 and J is TRBJ2-5, with D perhaps matching TRBD1 (5 bases). The CDR3 extends over 14 amino acids. Trimming took off 5 bases at V and 7 bases at J, with 17 bases between the two ends. Germline V gene sequence: CDR1 MNHEY, CDR2 SMNVEV (reference sequence). The CDR3 nucleotides are TGTGCCAGCAGTCAGCAACAGGAGTCGTGGACCCAGTACTTC. Translation: CASSQQQESWTQYF.

The V call is TRBV2, the J call TRBJ1-1; D is undetermined. The CDR3 is 14 residues long. Trimming pared 11 bases from V and 11 bases from J, leaving 27 bases between. Germline CDR1 reads SNHLY; CDR2 reads FYNNEI. CDR3 region: CAGRAFDAFHSAFF. The CDR3 DNA follows: TGTGCCGGTCGCGCCTTTGACGCCTTCCATTCCGCTTTCTTT.

This chain joins TRBV4-2 and TRBJ1-1; unclear D gene. There are 21 residues in the CDR3. The germline V gene encodes CDR1 LGHNA and CDR2 YNFKEQ. V lost 0 bases and J lost 2, with 28 bases in between. CDR3 protein: CASSQEEERVRAPTSNTEAFF. The CDR3 DNA is TGTGCCAGCAGCCAAGAAGAAGAAAGGGTGCGGGCTCCAACCTCAAACACTGAAGCTTTCTTT.

This clonotype appeared a single time. The J gene is TRBJ2-5, the V gene TRBV5-6, with 8 positions matching TRBD1. The CDR3 covers 14 residues. V trimming: 3 bases; J trimming: 5 bases; junction bases outside the gene matches: 6. CDR1 and CDR2 (germline): SGHDT, YYEEEE. The CDR3 sequence: CASSSVTGDETQYF. The CDR3 DNA is TGTGCCAGCAGCTCGGTGACAGGGGACGAGACCCAGTACTTC. Supplemented by reference TRBV5-6 and TRBJ2-5, the full variable domain reads DAGVTQSPTHLIKTRGQQVTLRCSPKSGHDTVSWYQQALGQGPQFIFQYYEEEERQRGNFPDRFSGHQFPNYSSELNVNALLLGDSALYLCASSSVTGDETQYFGPGTRLLVL.

The V gene is TRBV28, the J gene TRBJ1-5, with 10 bases identical to TRBD1. CDR1 is MDHEN and CDR2 is SYDVKM in the germline V gene. This CDR3 region has 15 residues. The J segment lost 5 bases and the V segment lost 8 bases, leaving 9 bases of the junction unmatched. CDR3 DNA: TGTGCCAGCTATGCGGACAGGGGGTCCTATCAGCCCCAGCATTTT. This translates into CASYADRGSYQPQHF.